The sequence of this T cell receptor (beta chain) was determined in a study of control samples from healthy donors and cancer patients (dated by TCRdb to about 2020). Note on this clone: What this receptor recognizes is not known. Base qualities are not provided; no much larger clone lies one nucleotide away.

The CDR3 sequence holds 15 residues, the cysteine and phenylalanine included. Here the CDR3 DNA is all that survives: 45 bases in frame from base 1. Cut back by 8 bases and 4 bases, the V and J ends lie 20 bases apart. The germline V gene (reference sequence) provides CDR1 MNHEY and CDR2 SMNVEV. Receptor amplification or capture employed the immunoSEQ multiplex PCR assay. The immuneACCESS repertoire file appears here via TCRdb, limited to in-frame rearrangements. These files lack a portion of the clones; in checked studies, under half of the deficit traces to unresolved V genes, and the cause of the others is not known. This sample lists 150,000 to 200,000 clones; around nine tenths were detected once. 1.1% to 1.5% of the sample is held by the ten biggest clonotypes.

This clonotype was obtained from a man aged 25 to 40 in good health. The sample was blood. The chain was built from TRBV27 and TRBJ1-1; the D gene cannot be named for sure. The base sequence is TGTGCCAGCCGTGAGGCCATTTTGTCTCTCACTGAAGCTTTCTTT. It translates as CASREAILSLTEAFF.